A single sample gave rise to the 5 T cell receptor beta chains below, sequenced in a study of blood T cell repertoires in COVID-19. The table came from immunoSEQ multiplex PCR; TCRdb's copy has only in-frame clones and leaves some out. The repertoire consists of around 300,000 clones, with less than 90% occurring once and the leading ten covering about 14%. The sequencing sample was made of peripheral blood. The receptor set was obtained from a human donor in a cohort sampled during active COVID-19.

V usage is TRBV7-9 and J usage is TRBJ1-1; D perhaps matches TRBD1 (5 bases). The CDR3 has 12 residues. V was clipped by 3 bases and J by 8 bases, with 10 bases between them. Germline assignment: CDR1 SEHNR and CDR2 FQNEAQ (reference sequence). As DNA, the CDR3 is TGTGCCAGCAGCTTTGTCCCAGGGGAAGCTTTCTTT. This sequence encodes CASSFVPGEAFF.

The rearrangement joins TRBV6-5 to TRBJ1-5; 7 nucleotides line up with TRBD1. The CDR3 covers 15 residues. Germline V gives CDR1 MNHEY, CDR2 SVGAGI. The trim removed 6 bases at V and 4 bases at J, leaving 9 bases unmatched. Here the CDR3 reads CASRPDRAGNQPQHF. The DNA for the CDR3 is TGTGCCAGCAGACCCGACAGGGCGGGGAATCAGCCCCAGCATTTT.

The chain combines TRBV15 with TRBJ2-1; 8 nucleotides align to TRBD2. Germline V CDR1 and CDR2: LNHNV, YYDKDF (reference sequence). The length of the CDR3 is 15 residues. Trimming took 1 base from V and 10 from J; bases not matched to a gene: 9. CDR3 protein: CATSRAAGGNGEQFF. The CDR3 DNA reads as TGTGCCACCAGCAGAGCCGCGGGAGGCAACGGGGAGCAGTTCTTC. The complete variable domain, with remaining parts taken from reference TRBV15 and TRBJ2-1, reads DAMVIQNPRYQVTQFGKPVTLSCSQTLNHNVMYWYQQKSSQAPKLLFHYYDKDFNNEADTPDNFQSRRPNTSFCFLDIRSPGLGDTAMYLCATSRAAGGNGEQFFGPGTRLTVL.

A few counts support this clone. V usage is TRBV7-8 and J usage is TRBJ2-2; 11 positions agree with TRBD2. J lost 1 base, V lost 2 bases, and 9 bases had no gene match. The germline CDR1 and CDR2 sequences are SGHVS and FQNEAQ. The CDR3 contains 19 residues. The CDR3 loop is CASSLTSGSPRLNTGELFF. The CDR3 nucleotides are TGTGCCAGCAGCTTAACTAGCGGGAGCCCACGATTGAACACCGGGGAGCTGTTTTTT.

The CDR3 nucleotides are TGTGCCAGCAGCCCACTGAACTCCTACAATGAGCAGTTCTTC. Its protein is CASSPLNSYNEQFF. The V and J genes are TRBV3-1 (or the pseudogene TRBV3-2) and TRBJ2-1; D unclear. Germline V CDR1 and CDR2: LGHDT, YNNKEL (reference sequence). There are 14 residues in the CDR3. V lost 4 bases, J lost 0 bases, and 7 bases lay in between.